This T cell receptor (beta chain) was recorded in a study of blood T cells in healthy people across ages (dated by TCRdb to between 2014 and 2017). About the investigation overall: In model experiments, template switching captured roughly one uniquely barcoded TCR beta cDNA molecule for every two T cells. Two additional independent replicas of 1 million unique cDNA reads from the same blood draw were analyzed for two donors (one aged 18 to 29 and one aged 80 or older). The donors were divided into four age groups: young (average around 15 years), middle-aged (about 40), aged (about 62) and long-lived (around 80). To track age-related changes in TCR beta repertoire diversity, the study relied on deep sequencing normalized with unique cDNA molecular identifiers. To avoid experimental bias, donors of different ages were randomly spread across the sequencing lanes. Broader findings and caveats from the paper: Observed TCR beta diversity correlated strongly with the percentage of naive T cells measured by flow cytometry. Estimates of total diversity based on one million sequenced T cells were considered lower bounds and underestimates. Since profiling was done on bulk unsorted PBMCs, naive and antigen-experienced compartments could not be conclusively compared. As age increased, observed TCR beta diversity per million T cells dropped in a roughly linear way, and a significant reduction was already evident by age about 40. Compared with the aged group, the long-lived group had more naive CD4+ T cells, fewer expanded clones and increased TCR diversity, suggesting age selection. The CMV infection status of donors was not known, potentially confounding age-related changes in expanded clonotypes.

Libraries were prepared through 5' RACE. TCRdb lists the instrument as Illumina HiSeq 2500. A second roughly 6 to 12 cycle PCR used a sample-barcoded 5' primer and a J-beta primer mix. Each TCR beta cDNA molecule received a unique molecular identifier from a template-switch 5' adaptor carrying 12 random nucleotides. Each sample yielded at least 2.5 million CDR3-containing paired-end reads. First-strand cDNA synthesis was performed from all RNA using the Mint cDNA synthesis kit, with priming by a TRBC-specific oligonucleotide. All cDNA was treated with uracil-DNA glycosylase and then went through a first 18-cycle PCR with the universal primers M1SS and BC2_uni_R. In the original analysis: Each sample was normalized by randomly selecting 1 million high-quality reads, each carrying a distinct molecular identifier. Instead of being binned into consensus sequences, reads with shared molecular identifiers were discarded. CDR3 identification, clonotype clustering and error correction used MiTCR with a Q25 quality threshold and the strictest error-elimination algorithm. A nonparametric unseen species model with Euler transformation was used to estimate a lower bound on total TCR beta diversity. TCRdb redid the processing of the public reads, applying fastp at Q25 and MiXCR, and retained in-frame beta chains. Rows with one shared CDR3 protein collapse into an entry with the most common genes and DNA. The V and J calls follow TCRdb's processing rather than the paper's. The sample records more than 700,000 distinct CDR3 sequences, roughly 46% of which are singletons. Around 18% of the sample belongs to the ten largest clones.

The roughly 39 donors, aged 6 to 90 years, were systemically healthy Caucasian individuals from Russia. Each donor gave roughly 9.5 milliliters of peripheral blood, collected into EDTA-treated Vacutainer tubes. Ficoll-Paque density-gradient centrifugation was used to isolate PBMCs, with at least 6 million per sample. Trizol reagent was used to extract total RNA from PBMCs, with at least 6 micrograms per sample. The percentages of naive CD45RAhigh/CD27high T cells were determined by flow cytometry on a PBMC aliquot from every donor. This clonotype was seen more than once but under ten times. Its antigen is not yet known. No clone much larger than this one lies a single base away; base qualities are absent. The CDR1 and CDR2 encoded by the germline V gene are ENHRY and SYGVKD. At the junction V is shortened by 0 bases and J by 3 bases; bases outside the gene matches: 4. Taken from cysteine to phenylalanine, the CDR3 has 16 residues. Only CDR3 DNA remains: 48 bases, in frame from the first base.

The specimen was blood. The chain employs TRBV10-3 and TRBJ2-3, with TRBD2 identical over 9 junction bases. The TCR comes from an older man in good health. The nucleotide sequence reads as follows: TGTGCCATCAGTGAGTCGGTGACTAGCGGTACAGATACGCAGTATTTT. It codes for CAISESVTSGTDTQYF.